The 10 T cell receptor beta chains presented below share a single source sample, sequenced in a study of blood T cell repertoires in COVID-19 (dated by TCRdb to the early 2020s). Libraries were made using the immunoSEQ multiplex PCR assay. Entries here come from immuneACCESS through TCRdb and include only in-frame sequences with V and J called. Some clones fail to appear in such tables; in the studies checked, an unresolved V gene covers under half of the shortfall, and the cause of the remainder is unknown. Counted in this sample were 85,000 to 120,000 clones; over 65% of them appeared once. Together, the top ten hold around 6.2% of the sample. The sample was peripheral blood. The receptors were sampled from a man aged 80 or over with COVID-19, enrolled during active disease.

V gene TRBV5-1 combines with J gene TRBJ2-7; TRBD1 might be the D (6 bases). The V gene's germline CDR1 is SGHRS and CDR2 YFSETQ. With 2 bases removed from V and 6 bases from J, the gap between germline ends came to 12 bases. There are 13 residues in the CDR3. The CDR3 DNA sequence: TGCGCCAGCAGCTTAACAGAGGACAGCGAGCAGTACTTC. It specifies CASSLTEDSEQYF.

The rearrangement uses TRBV6-2 or TRBV6-3 and TRBJ1-1; weak D call: TRBD1 (5 bases). This CDR3 region has 12 residues. Trimming pared 5 bases from V and 2 bases from J, leaving 6 bases between. Per the germline V gene, CDR1 is MNHEY and CDR2 is SVGEGT. The CDR3 here is CASSDRNTEAFF. The CDR3 DNA reads TGTGCCAGCAGTGACAGAAACACTGAAGCTTTCTTT.

The chain links TRBV7-8 to TRBJ2-1, with D possibly TRBD1 on 5 matching bases. V dropped 2 bases and J dropped 9 bases, with 17 bases sitting between them. Germline V gene data show CDR1 as SGHVS and CDR2 as FQNEAQ. The CDR3 sequence is 15 residues long. The CDR3 is CASSLTSTGWSEQFF. CDR3 bases: TGTGCCAGCAGCTTAACGTCAACAGGATGGAGTGAGCAGTTCTTC. Combining the CDR3 with reference TRBV7-8 and TRBJ2-1 gives the whole variable domain GAGVSQSPRYKVAKRGQDVALRCDPISGHVSLFWYQQALGQGPEFLTYFQNEAQLDKSGLPSDRFFAERPEGSVSTLKIQRTQQEDSAVYLCASSLTSTGWSEQFFGPGTRLTVL.

The count of this clone is one. The chain recombines TRBV4-3 with TRBJ2-1; TRBD1 matches 7 bases. Germline V gene lookup returns CDR1 LGHNA and CDR2 YSLEER. The CDR3 is made up of 15 amino acids. The J segment lost 2 bases and the V segment lost 3 bases, leaving 4 bases of the junction unmatched. The CDR3 nucleotides are TGCGCCAGCAGCCATCGGGACAGAACCTACAATGAGCAGTTCTTC. This gives the protein CASSHRDRTYNEQFF.

The chain recombines TRBV6-2 or TRBV6-3 with TRBJ1-6, with D hard to call. Per germline, CDR1 MNHEY and CDR2 SVGEGT. Trimming pared 5 bases from V and 5 bases from J, leaving 10 bases between. CDR3 length: 14 residues. The CDR3: CASSITPDNSPLHF. CDR3 sequence (DNA): TGTGCCAGCAGTATCACGCCAGATAATTCACCCCTCCACTTT.

The V call is TRBV7-3, the J call TRBJ2-5, with D possibly being TRBD2 (6 bases). This CDR3 is built from 13 residues. Trimming stripped 5 bases from V and 4 bases from J, with 11 bases between. The germline gives CDR1 SGHTA, CDR2 FQGTGA. The CDR3 loop reads CASSAGYRETQYF. The DNA of the CDR3 is TGTGCCAGCAGCGCGGGATATCGAGAGACCCAGTACTTC.

This chain joins TRBV28 and TRBJ2-3, with D possibly being TRBD1 (6 bases). The V end lost 7 bases, the J end lost 0 bases, and 17 bases lay between the germline ends. This CDR3 comprises 16 residues. Germline V lookup: CDR1 MDHEN, CDR2 SYDVKM. CDR3 loop: CASIGQSQLSTDTQYF. The CDR3 bases are TGTGCCAGCATCGGACAGTCCCAACTTAGCACAGATACGCAGTATTTT.

The chain joins TRBV28 to TRBJ1-3, with a weak D call TRBD1 (5 bases). The CDR3 runs to 15 residues. CDR1 MDHEN and CDR2 SYDVKM come from the germline V gene. V lost 7 bases, J lost 4 bases, and 17 bases lay in between. CDR3 nucleotides: TGTGCCAGCACCCCTCGAGGAGGGGCAGGAAACACCATATATTTT. It specifies CASTPRGGAGNTIYF.

The rearrangement joins TRBV30 to TRBJ1-3; D is unresolved. The V end was cut by 1 base, the J end by 4 bases, with 8 bases between. This CDR3 is built from 13 residues. Germline values: CDR1 GTSNPN, CDR2 SVGIG (reference sequence). CDR3 coding DNA: TGTGCCTGGAGTGCCCTACTGGGAAACACCATATATTTT. It translates to CAWSALLGNTIYF.

The chain recombines TRBV23-1 with TRBJ2-7; D may be TRBD1 (6 bases). TRBV23-1 is identified as an open reading frame with a role that is uncertain. This CDR3 has 15 amino acids. Trimming pared 1 base from V and 1 base from J, leaving 11 bases between. CDR3 loop: CASSQWGRGSYEQYF. The CDR3 nucleotides are TGCGCCAGCAGTCAATGGGGCAGGGGATCCTACGAGCAGTACTTC.